Below are 8 T cell receptor beta chains sequenced from a single sample in a study of T cells in pancreatic ductal adenocarcinoma. Measured with immunoSEQ multiplex PCR; TCRdb has only the in-frame clones, and not every one. Among just under 30,000 clones, more than 90% were seen once, and the ten largest hold around 2.1%. No neoadjuvant therapy was given to the selected pancreatic ductal adenocarcinoma patients before their surgery. Specimen: PBMCs. Receptors originate from a human donor with pancreatic ductal adenocarcinoma.

The chain has TRBV25-1 and TRBJ2-7; TRBD1 is a possible D gene (6 bases). The CDR3 is made up of 15 amino acids. The germline CDR1 and CDR2 sequences are MGHDK and SYGVNS. V lost 5 bases, J lost 1 base, and 15 bases lay in between. The CDR3 spells CASSSPGHTSYEQYF. DNA of the CDR3: TGTGCCAGCAGTTCCCCGGGACACACTTCCTACGAGCAGTACTTC.

J is TRBJ2-5 and V is TRBV5-1; a weak D match, TRBD2 (5 bases). This CDR3 spans 13 amino acids. The germline V gene encodes CDR1 SGHRS and CDR2 YFSETQ. Trimming removed 0 bases at V and 5 bases at J, with 8 bases between. DNA of the CDR3: TGCGCCAGCAGCTTGGGAGGGCCGGAGACCCAGTACTTC. This encodes CASSLGGPETQYF.

The chain recombines TRBV11-3 with TRBJ2-4; 10 bases line up with TRBD2. This CDR3 comprises 18 residues. V lost 1 base and J lost 0; bases outside the gene matches: 6. In germline, CDR1 is SGHNT, CDR2 YENEEA. Here the CDR3 reads CASSLGGLAPLAKNIQYF. DNA for the CDR3: TGTGCCAGCAGCTTAGGGGGACTAGCGCCTCTAGCCAAAAACATTCAGTACTTC.

This sequence joins TRBV30 and TRBJ2-7; 9 positions match TRBD1. The CDR3 is 13 residues long. V shed 5 bases, J shed 2 bases, and the junction held 4 bases outside the gene matches. From germline, CDR1 is GTSNPN and CDR2 SVGIG (reference sequence). As DNA, the CDR3 is TGTGCCTGGGGGCGACAGGGGGCCTACGAGCAGTACTTC. The encoded protein is CAWGRQGAYEQYF.

V gene TRBV7-2 combines with J gene TRBJ2-7, with a tentative D call TRBD1 (5 bases). The CDR3 has 14 amino acids. Germline values: CDR1 SGHTA, CDR2 FQGNSA. Trimming took 2 bases from V and 7 from J, leaving 15 bases between them. CDR3 region: CASSLLAGLSEQYF. The CDR3 DNA reads TGTGCCAGCAGCTTATTGGCAGGGTTGAGTGAGCAGTACTTC.

The chain has TRBV9 and TRBJ2-3; 7 nucleotides match TRBD2. Germline CDR1 SGDLS, CDR2 YYNGEE. The CDR3 sequence is 14 residues long. J lost 5 bases, V lost 7 bases, and 10 bases had no gene match. The CDR3 region has the DNA TGTGCCAGCGAGACGGGGGGAGGTGGAGATACGCAGTATTTT. Translation gives CASETGGGGDTQYF. The full variable domain, with the rest looked up from reference TRBV9 and TRBJ2-3, is DSGVTQTPKHLITATGQRVTLRCSPRSGDLSVYWYQQSLDQGLQFLIQYYNGEERAKGNILERFSAQQFPDLHSELNLSSLELGDSALYFCASETGGGGDTQYFGPGTRLTVL.

The rearrangement uses TRBV19 and TRBJ2-7; D is possibly TRBD1 (5 bases). Germline lookup yields CDR1 LNHDA and CDR2 SQIVND (reference sequence). The CDR3 contains 13 residues. Between the trimmed V and J ends, which lost 3 bases and 3 bases, there was a span of 9 bases. The chain's CDR3 is CASSIGHYYEQYF. For the CDR3, the DNA is TGTGCCAGTAGTATCGGACACTACTACGAGCAGTACTTC.

The chain has TRBV5-1 and TRBJ2-1; D tentatively reads TRBD1 or TRBD2 (6 bases each). This CDR3 region has 15 residues. Germline V gene lookup returns CDR1 SGHRS and CDR2 YFSETQ. Trimming took off 6 bases at V and 7 bases at J, with 20 bases between the two ends. The CDR3 DNA sequence: TGCGCCAGCACCCCCTCGGGGGCGGTGGGGAATGAGCAGTTCTTC. Its protein is CASTPSGAVGNEQFF. The complete variable domain, with remaining parts taken from reference TRBV5-1 and TRBJ2-1, reads KAGVTQTPRYLIKTRGQQVTLSCSPISGHRSVSWYQQTPGQGLQFLFEYFSETQRNKGNFPGRFSGRQFSNSRSEMNVSTLELGDSALYLCASTPSGAVGNEQFFGPGTRLTVL.